This T cell receptor (beta chain) appears in the sequencing data of a study of cytomegalovirus exposure and HLA in healthy donors. About the study: Clustering assigned approximately 78% of the roughly 380 genotyped donors to the Caucasian-associated ancestry cluster. Study-level results: Three CMV-associated chains were confirmed in vitro to be specific for CMV antigens. What TCR beta sequences reportedly achieved was accurate prediction of HLA-A and HLA-B alleles in most subjects. The study listed under 200 cytomegalovirus-associated TCR beta chains.

The V end lost 6 bases, the J end lost 2 bases, and 15 bases lay between the germline ends. CDR1 and CDR2 (germline): KGHSH, LQKENI. The CDR3 consists of 15 residues. Primers included in the PCR were 60 Vbeta and 13 Jbeta primers. Measured with immunoSEQ multiplex PCR; TCRdb has only the in-frame clones, and not every one. Among about 190,000 clones listed, about 81% were seen once. Turning to this clone: Its antigen remains unknown.

The TCR was taken from a man younger than 45 in good health and CMV-seropositive. V is TRBV18 and J is TRBJ2-3; weak D call: TRBD1 (5 bases). The specimen sequenced was PBMCs. CDR3 loop: CASSPGRAYTDTQYF. Written as DNA, the CDR3 is TGTGCCAGCTCCCCAGGGCGCGCATACACAGATACGCAGTATTTT.